The source of this T cell receptor (beta chain) is a study of cytomegalovirus exposure and HLA in healthy donors. Study outcomes and limitations: Researchers catalogued approximately 170 TCR beta chains as cytomegalovirus-associated.

Germline loops: CDR1 LGHNA, CDR2 YNFKEQ. The CDR3 runs to 16 residues. J was trimmed by 3 bases and V by 6 bases; bases with no gene match: 10. A remark on this clone: The antigen remains unidentified.

This PCR relied on a set of 60 Vbeta primers and 13 Jbeta primers. The table came from immunoSEQ multiplex PCR; TCRdb's copy has only in-frame clones and leaves some out. The sample carries fewer than 250,000 clones, 75% to 90% recorded once. The clonotype was recovered from a boy younger than 10 in good health and CMV-seronegative. Material: PBMCs. The V and J genes are TRBV4-2 and TRBJ1-2; TRBD1 matches at 10 bases. CDR3 DNA: TGTGCCAGCAGTCATAAGATCGGACAGGGGGACTATGGCTACACCTTC. Protein sequence: CASSHKIGQGDYGYTF.